These 17 T cell receptor beta chains came from one sample sequenced in a study of T cells in localized non-small cell lung cancer (dated by TCRdb to the early 2020s). The library was built by means of the immunoSEQ multiplex PCR assay. The table comes from immuneACCESS by way of TCRdb, which keeps in-frame sequences with V and J called. Part of the clones is missing from these tables; in studies checked, under half for an unresolved V gene and the rest for unknown reasons. In this sample the table shows approximately 52,000 clones, 86% of which occur a single time. The ten largest clonotypes hold 15% to 20% of the sample. The source was peripheral blood, collected before any cancer treatment. Every receptor here comes from a male donor aged 60 or over with stage III squamous cell lung carcinoma.

The rearrangement joins TRBV27 to TRBJ1-2; D is possibly TRBD1 (5 bases). With 0 bases removed from V and 4 bases from J, the gap between germline ends came to 9 bases. The germline V gene encodes CDR1 MNHEY and CDR2 SMNVEV (reference sequence). CDR3 size: 14 residues. CDR3 in amino acids: CASSLSTDTYGYTF. In DNA form, the CDR3 reads TGTGCCAGCAGTTTATCGACGGACACCTATGGCTACACCTTC.

V is TRBV18 and J is TRBJ2-2; 9 bases are shared with TRBD1. V dropped 8 bases and J dropped 4; count of bases not matched to a gene: 11. The length of the CDR3 is 16 residues. Germline V lookup: CDR1 KGHSH, CDR2 LQKENI. CDR3 nucleotide sequence: TGTGCCAGCCTCGAGGGACAGGGATCGCGCACCGGGGAGCTGTTTTTT. It yields the protein CASLEGQGSRTGELFF.

The chain uses TRBV4-1 and TRBJ2-3, with TRBD2 identical over 13 bases. The CDR3 contains 20 residues. Germline V gene lookup returns CDR1 MGHRA and CDR2 YSYEKL. V trimming: 3 bases; J trimming: 1 base; junction bases outside the gene matches: 13. CDR3 region: CASSQGGLAGLVGRTDTQYF. For the CDR3, the DNA is TGCGCCAGCAGCCAGGGGGGACTAGCGGGGTTAGTAGGGCGCACAGATACGCAGTATTTT.

The rearrangement uses TRBV28 and TRBJ2-5, with 11 bases identical to TRBD2. This CDR3 contains 16 residues. Losses at the gene ends were 8 bases for V and 10 bases for J; bases not matched to a gene: 18. Per the germline V gene, CDR1 is MDHEN and CDR2 is SYDVKM. The CDR3 coding sequence is TGTGCCAGCGTTCCCTCCGGGACTAGCGGCGGCCGGGACCAGTACTTC. Its protein product is CASVPSGTSGGRDQYF.

The chain recombines TRBV18 with TRBJ2-2, with TRBD1 matching 11 bases. Unmatched junction bases numbered 10, after V lost 3 bases and J lost 7 bases. This CDR3 has 17 amino acids. Germline-derived CDR1 and CDR2 are KGHSH and LQKENI. The CDR3 sequence is CASSPIGQGARGGELFF. The CDR3 nucleotides read TGTGCCAGCTCACCGATAGGACAGGGGGCGCGAGGCGGGGAGCTGTTTTTT.

The chain recombines TRBV6-1 with TRBJ2-7, with TRBD1 matching 7 bases. CDR1 and CDR2 from the germline V gene are MNHNS and SASEGT. The V segment lost 1 base and the J segment 3 bases; nucleotides outside the gene matches: 9. The CDR3 is 16 amino acids. The CDR3, as DNA: TGTGCCAGCAGTGAAGTTTTTTGGGGACAGAGCTACGAGCAGTACTTC. This gives the protein CASSEVFWGQSYEQYF.

The chain has TRBV30 and TRBJ2-5; D unresolved. The CDR3 spans 14 residues. The V end was cut by 4 bases, the J end by 2 bases, with 14 bases between. Germline CDR1 GTSNPN, CDR2 SVGIG (reference sequence). CDR3 in amino acids: CAWNKAGRQETQYF. CDR3 bases: TGTGCCTGGAATAAAGCCGGCAGGCAAGAGACCCAGTACTTC.

The J gene is TRBJ1-4, the V gene TRBV7-2; 7 bases align to TRBD1. The CDR3 extends over 17 amino acids. After removal of 2 bases from V and 5 bases from J, the junction contained 11 bases not matched to a gene. CDR1 is SGHTA, CDR2 FQGNSA, per germline. The chain's CDR3 is CASSLNRVTDRNEKLFF. The CDR3 region has the DNA TGTGCCAGCAGCTTAAATCGGGTAACGGACAGGAATGAAAAACTGTTTTTT.

The rearrangement uses TRBV11-2 and TRBJ2-7; D is unresolved. Germline V gene sequence: CDR1 SGHAT, CDR2 FQNNGV. The CDR3 runs to 13 residues. V dropped 3 bases and J dropped 3 bases, with 9 bases sitting between them. CDR3 region: CASSLDGYYEQYF. CDR3 nucleotide sequence: TGTGCCAGCAGCTTGGACGGCTACTACGAGCAGTACTTC.

The chain uses TRBV28 and TRBJ2-5; perhaps TRBD2 as D (5 bases). V was cut by 6 bases and J by 5 bases, with 19 bases left in between. Germline CDR1 and CDR2: MDHEN and SYDVKM. The CDR3 is 15 amino acids. For the CDR3, the DNA is TGTGCCAGCAGACCGAGTGGGCTAGCATCGGAGACCCAGTACTTC. Its translation is CASRPSGLASETQYF.

This chain uses TRBV6-5 with TRBJ2-7, with D possibly being TRBD2 (5 bases). This CDR3 region has 13 residues. V dropped 6 bases and J dropped 4 bases, with 13 bases sitting between them. Looked up from germline, CDR1 is MNHEY and CDR2 is SVGAGI. DNA of the CDR3: TGTGCCAGCAGCCGCTGGGAGAAGTACGAGCAGTACTTC. This sequence encodes CASSRWEKYEQYF.

This chain uses TRBV2 with TRBJ1-1; tentatively, D is TRBD1 (6 bases). CDR1 is SNHLY, CDR2 FYNNEI, per germline. V was shortened by 6 bases and J by 1 base, with 18 bases between the two germline ends. This CDR3 comprises 16 residues. For the CDR3, the DNA is TGTGCCAGCAGATTTGGGGGGCTCGGGAGGAACACTGAAGCTTTCTTT. Protein sequence: CASRFGGLGRNTEAFF. The whole variable domain, filled in from reference TRBV2 and TRBJ1-1, reads EPEVTQTPSHQVTQMGQEVILRCVPISNHLYFYWYRQILGQKVEFLVSFYNNEISEKSEIFDDQFSVERPDGSNFTLKIRSTKLEDSAMYFCASRFGGLGRNTEAFFGQGTRLTVV.

CDR3 sequence: CASSPSGSSDTQYF. The CDR3, as DNA: TGTGCCAGCAGCCCTAGCGGGAGTTCAGATACGCAGTATTTT. The J gene is TRBJ2-3, the V gene TRBV7-7; 10 nucleotides match TRBD2. V lost 5 bases to trimming and J lost 4 bases; unmatched junction nucleotides: 3. The CDR3 loop spans 14 amino acids. CDR1 and CDR2 from the germline V gene are SSHAT and FNYEAQ (reference sequence).

This rearrangement joins TRBV7-2 to TRBJ1-3, with 9 bases identical to TRBD1. CDR3 size: 15 residues. Germline V gene lookup returns CDR1 SGHTA and CDR2 FQGNSA. V gave up 5 bases and J gave up 6 bases; unmatched junction bases: 8. The DNA for the CDR3 is TGTGCCAGCAGCCCCGGGACAGGGTGGGAAAACACCATATATTTT. It encodes CASSPGTGWENTIYF.

The chain has TRBV6-5 and TRBJ1-2; 7 nucleotides match TRBD1. The CDR3 consists of 14 residues. V gave up 9 bases and J gave up 4 bases; unmatched junction bases: 11. Germline V gives CDR1 MNHEY, CDR2 SVGAGI. The CDR3 loop is CASREGGSTYGYTF. The CDR3 nucleotides read TGTGCCAGTAGGGAAGGGGGCTCGACCTATGGCTACACCTTC.

V is TRBV29-1 and J is TRBJ1-1, with D possibly matching TRBD1 (5 bases). Trimming removed 6 bases at V and 4 bases at J, with 15 bases between. Germline loops: CDR1 SQVTM, CDR2 ANQGSEA. This CDR3 has 13 residues. The CDR3 spells CSVEQDGGTEAFF. The CDR3 DNA follows: TGCAGCGTGGAACAGGATGGCGGCACTGAAGCTTTCTTT.

The rearrangement uses TRBV2 and TRBJ2-3, with 7 bases identical to TRBD2. The CDR3 consists of 15 residues. In germline, CDR1 is SNHLY, CDR2 FYNNEI. With V trimmed by 7 bases and J by 1 base, 8 bases remained unmatched. The CDR3 coding sequence is TGTGCCAGCAACCGGGATCTAGCGGGCACAGATACGCAGTATTTT. It codes for CASNRDLAGTDTQYF.